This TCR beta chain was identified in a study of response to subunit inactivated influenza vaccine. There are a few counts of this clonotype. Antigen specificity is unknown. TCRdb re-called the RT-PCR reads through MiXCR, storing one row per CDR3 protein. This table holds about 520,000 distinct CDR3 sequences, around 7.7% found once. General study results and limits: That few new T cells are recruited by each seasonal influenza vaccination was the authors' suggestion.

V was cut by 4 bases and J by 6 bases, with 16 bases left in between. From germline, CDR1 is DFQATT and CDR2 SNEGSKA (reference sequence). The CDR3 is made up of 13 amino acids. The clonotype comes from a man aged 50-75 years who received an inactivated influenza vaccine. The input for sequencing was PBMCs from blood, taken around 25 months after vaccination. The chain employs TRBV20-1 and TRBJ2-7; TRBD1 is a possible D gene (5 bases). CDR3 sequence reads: CSANGNQGFEQYF. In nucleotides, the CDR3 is TGCAGTGCTAACGGAAATCAGGGTTTCGAGCAGTACTTC.